Listed here are 16 T cell receptor beta chains from one sample, sequenced in a study of blood T cell repertoires in COVID-19. The method was immunoSEQ multiplex PCR; TCRdb's version includes in-frame clones alone and lacks a portion of them. The sample consists of some 200,000 clones, around 86% of them appearing once. The sample comprised PBMCs or T cells enriched from blood (not recorded which). The origin of the receptors is a woman between 45 and 60 years old with acute COVID-19.

This chain links TRBV9 with TRBJ2-7; 9 bases are shared with TRBD1. The trim removed 2 bases at V and 5 bases at J, leaving 11 bases unmatched. This CDR3 has 16 amino acids. Germline-derived CDR1 and CDR2 are SGDLS and YYNGEE. The CDR3 reads CASSVAQGASTHEQYF. CDR3 coding DNA: TGTGCCAGCAGCGTCGCACAGGGGGCTTCAACCCACGAGCAGTACTTC.

V and J are TRBV19 and TRBJ1-6; 11 bases agree with TRBD1. Unmatched junction bases numbered 0, after V lost 6 bases and J lost 8 bases. Germline V lookup: CDR1 LNHDA, CDR2 SQIVND (reference sequence). The CDR3 runs 13 residues. CDR3 residues: CASRGQGDSPLHF. The DNA of the CDR3 is TGTGCCAGTAGGGGACAGGGGGATTCACCCCTCCACTTT.

The CDR3 region is CASSLEGPGANVLTF. CDR3 DNA sequence: TGTGCCAGCAGCCTTGAGGGTCCTGGGGCCAACGTCCTGACTTTC. This chain connects TRBV16 to TRBJ2-6, with a tentative D call TRBD2 (5 bases). Deletions cut 4 bases from V and 2 bases from J, with 9 bases between. Germline CDR1 and CDR2: KGHSY and FQNENV. The CDR3 spans 15 residues.

The chain links TRBV14 to TRBJ2-7; TRBD1 matches 9 bases. Germline V gene lookup returns CDR1 SGHDN and CDR2 FVKESK. V shed 3 bases, J shed 2 bases, and the junction held 2 bases outside the gene matches. This CDR3 is built from 14 residues. The CDR3 DNA reads as TGTGCCAGCAGCCATACAGGGGGCCCCTACGAGCAGTACTTC. Its translation is CASSHTGGPYEQYF.

V and J are TRBV11-3 and TRBJ1-5; D is unresolved. This CDR3 has 13 amino acids. Trimming stripped 7 bases from V and 6 bases from J, with 13 bases between. Per germline, CDR1 SGHNT and CDR2 YENEEA. CDR3 residues: CASTILRCQPQHF. CDR3 DNA sequence: TGTGCCAGCACCATCCTGAGGTGTCAGCCCCAGCATTTT.

CDR3 in DNA: TGCGCCAGCAGCCTAAGTAGCTCTGGGGCCAACGTCCTGACTTTC. Protein: CASSLSSSGANVLTF. The V call is TRBV4-3, the J call TRBJ2-6; no definite D call. The CDR3 runs 15 residues. V lost 4 bases, J lost 0 bases, and 7 bases lay in between. Per germline, CDR1 LGHNA and CDR2 YSLEER.

This clone has at least ten counts. V gene TRBV6-5 combines with J gene TRBJ2-7; 9 bases align to TRBD1. The CDR3 runs 15 residues. The V gene's germline CDR1 is MNHEY and CDR2 SVGAGI. Trimming removed 8 bases from V and 3 bases from J; junction bases left unmatched: 11. For the CDR3, the DNA is TGTGCCAGCTCGAAGGGGGGACAGGGCCTCTACGAGCAGTACTTC. Its translation: CASSKGGQGLYEQYF.

The chain has TRBV2 and TRBJ1-5; D might be TRBD1 (6 bases). The CDR3 totals 15 residues. The V gene's germline CDR1 is SNHLY and CDR2 FYNNEI. V was cut by 4 bases and J by 4 bases, with 14 bases left in between. This CDR3 is CASSAQGSGNQPQHF. The DNA of the CDR3 is TGTGCCAGCAGTGCCCAGGGGAGCGGTAATCAGCCCCAGCATTTT.

This clone has just one count. This chain joins TRBV10-3 and TRBJ2-3; maybe TRBD2 (6 bases). CDR1 ENHRY and CDR2 SYGVKD come from the germline V gene. There are 14 residues in the CDR3. With 10 bases removed from V and 3 bases from J, the gap between germline ends came to 17 bases. The CDR3 DNA reads as TGTGCCACCTTAAGCGGGCTCGTTACAGATACGCAGTATTTT. Its protein product is CATLSGLVTDTQYF.

The chain has TRBV10-1 and TRBJ1-5, with 7 bases lining up with TRBD1. The V and J ends lost 2 bases and 4 bases, in that order; junction bases with no gene match: 8. Germline CDR1 and CDR2: WNHNN and SYGVQD (reference sequence). CDR3 length equals 16 residues. CDR3 amino acids: CASSEPAPRGNQPQHF. The DNA for the CDR3 is TGCGCCAGCAGTGAGCCAGCACCCAGGGGGAATCAGCCCCAGCATTTT.

This chain uses TRBV12-5 with TRBJ2-1; TRBD2 aligns across 10 bases. The V and J ends lost 2 bases and 9 bases, in that order; junction bases with no gene match: 4. Germline CDR1 reads LGHNT; CDR2 reads FRNRAP. The CDR3 is 14 residues long. The DNA for the CDR3 is TGTGCTAGTGGTTTGTTAGCGGGGGGTGGTGAGCAGTTCTTC. Protein sequence: CASGLLAGGGEQFF.

This clone was seen a single time. This chain joins TRBV13 and TRBJ2-1; 9 bases fit TRBD2. The CDR3 sequence is 14 residues long. CDR1 and CDR2 from the germline V gene are PRHDT and FYEKMQ (reference sequence). The ends lost 5 bases at V and 6 bases at J; junction bases unmatched: 5. DNA for the CDR3: TGTGCCAGCAGCATTAGCGGGGGATTCAATGAGCAGTTCTTC. It specifies CASSISGGFNEQFF.

The chain carries TRBV18 and TRBJ1-5; possibly TRBD1 for D (6 bases). The germline CDR1 and CDR2 sequences are KGHSH and LQKENI. V gave up 3 bases and J gave up 5 bases, with 17 bases separating them. The CDR3 sequence is 16 residues long. In nucleotides, the CDR3 is TGTGCCAGCTCACCGCTGGGCACAGGGACACATCAGCCCCAGCATTTT. Protein: CASSPLGTGTHQPQHF. The variable domain in full, completed from reference TRBV18 and TRBJ1-5, reads NAGVMQNPRHLVRRRGQEARLRCSPMKGHSHVYWYRQLPEEGLKFMVYLQKENIIDESGMPKERFSAEFPKEGPSILRIQQVVRGDSAAYFCASSPLGTGTHQPQHFGDGTRLSIL.

This clone came up once. J is TRBJ1-4 and V is TRBV7-9; 7 bases fit TRBD1. The germline V gene encodes CDR1 SEHNR and CDR2 FQNEAQ (reference sequence). The CDR3 is 13 residues long. Unmatched junction bases numbered 0, after V lost 0 bases and J lost 8 bases. This CDR3 reads CASSLADREKLFF. CDR3 DNA: TGTGCCAGCAGCTTAGCGGACAGGGAAAAACTGTTTTTT.

The chain employs TRBV7-9 and TRBJ1-5, with 7 bases matching TRBD1. After removal of 5 bases from V and 4 bases from J, the junction contained 5 bases not matched to a gene. The length of the CDR3 is 14 residues. Germline V gives CDR1 SEHNR, CDR2 FQNEAQ (reference sequence). The CDR3 DNA reads TGTGCCAGCAGCAAAGGGACAGTGAATCAGCCCCAGCATTTT. This sequence encodes CASSKGTVNQPQHF.

V usage is TRBV5-5 and J usage is TRBJ1-1; no clear D. The V gene lost 0 bases and the J gene lost 1 base, with 4 bases spanning the gap. The germline V gene has CDR1 SGHKS and CDR2 YYEKEE (reference sequence). CDR3 length: 13 residues. CDR3 bases: TGTGCCAGCAGCTTGGAACAGAACACTGAAGCTTTCTTT. Translation gives CASSLEQNTEAFF.